This entry lists 19 T cell receptor beta chains sequenced from one sample in a study of T cells after yellow fever vaccination. TCRdb passed the 5' RACE reads through MiXCR, listing each CDR3 protein once. This sample carries some 560,000 distinct CDR3 sequences, about 19% of them seen once, and the ten largest clones take roughly an eighth. The material was PBMCs, obtained 15 days after the yellow fever booster vaccination. All receptors come from a young man who received the YFV17D yellow fever vaccine.

This clonotype was seen more than once but under ten times. The chain links TRBV5-1 to TRBJ2-1, with 9 bases fitting TRBD2. Trimming took 0 bases from V and 10 from J; bases not matched to a gene: 8. In germline, CDR1 is SGHRS, CDR2 YFSETQ. The CDR3 spans 15 residues. CDR3 loop: CASSLEGGSGSEQFF. The CDR3 nucleotides read TGCGCCAGCAGCTTGGAAGGGGGTAGCGGGAGCGAGCAGTTCTTC.

V gene TRBV27 combines with J gene TRBJ2-7; D is uncertain. Trimming removed 2 bases at V and 6 bases at J, with 14 bases between. The V gene's germline CDR1 is MNHEY and CDR2 SMNVEV (reference sequence). The length of the CDR3 is 14 residues. Here the CDR3 reads CASSLSSPAREQYF. CDR3 DNA: TGTGCCAGCAGTTTAAGTTCGCCGGCGCGCGAGCAGTACTTC.

There are a few counts of this clonotype. The V and J genes are TRBV28 and TRBJ1-1; D unresolved. The CDR3 extends over 16 amino acids. V was cut by 4 bases and J by 0 bases, with 15 bases left in between. Germline-derived CDR1 and CDR2 are MDHEN and SYDVKM. CDR3 residues: CASSSPLGVMNTEAFF. CDR3 DNA sequence: TGTGCCAGCAGTTCGCCCCTGGGAGTTATGAACACTGAAGCTTTCTTT.

In its sample, this clonotype was seen once. The V gene is TRBV3-1, the J gene TRBJ2-1, with 8 nucleotides matching TRBD2. Germline lookup yields CDR1 LGHDT and CDR2 YNNKEL (reference sequence). With V trimmed by 1 base and J by 15 bases, 5 bases remained unmatched. The CDR3 covers 12 residues. CDR3 residues: CASSQGGLVSFF. CDR3 coding DNA: TGTGCCAGCAGCCAAGGGGGACTAGTCTCGTTCTTC.

J is TRBJ1-1 and V is TRBV15, with D perhaps matching TRBD1 (6 bases). With 5 bases removed from V and 1 base from J, the gap between germline ends came to 14 bases. CDR3 length: 15 residues. CDR1 LNHNV and CDR2 YYDKDF come from the germline V gene (reference sequence). The CDR3 protein is CATSRGGRPNTEAFF. The CDR3 bases are TGTGCCACCAGCCGAGGGGGGCGACCGAACACTGAAGCTTTCTTT.

This clonotype was recorded a few times. The chain joins TRBV11-1 to TRBJ2-5; weak D call: TRBD2 (6 bases). Germline CDR1 and CDR2: SGHAT and FQDESV (reference sequence). The V and J ends lost 1 base and 0 bases respectively, with 21 bases between them. The CDR3 covers 19 residues. The CDR3 bases are TGTGCCAGCAGCTTAGACCTAAGAGGGAGGAGCACGAACCAAGAGACCCAGTACTTC. Translated: CASSLDLRGRSTNQETQYF.

There are a few counts of this clonotype. The chain employs TRBV7-2 and TRBJ2-3; D not certain. V shed 2 bases and J shed 3 bases, with 9 bases lying between them. The CDR3 totals 14 residues. The V gene's germline CDR1 is SGHTA and CDR2 FQGNSA. In DNA form, the CDR3 reads TGTGCCAGCAGCTTATCAGTGTCTACAGATACGCAGTATTTT. Translation: CASSLSVSTDTQYF.

This clonotype was seen a handful of times. V and J are TRBV10-3 and TRBJ2-7, with 10 bases identical to TRBD1. In germline, CDR1 is ENHRY, CDR2 SYGVKD. This CDR3 contains 12 residues. The V and J ends lost 10 bases and 7 bases, in that order; junction bases with no gene match: 7. The CDR3 DNA sequence: TGTGCCACACGACAGGGGGCAAGGGAGCAGTACTTC. Translation: CATRQGAREQYF.

The rearrangement links TRBV30 to TRBJ2-2; D is possibly TRBD1 (5 bases). Germline assignment: CDR1 GTSNPN and CDR2 SVGIG (reference sequence). CDR3 length: 12 residues. V lost 7 bases and J 5 bases, leaving 11 bases between the germline ends. Here the CDR3 DNA reads TGTGCCTCAGACAGCGATACCGGGGAGCTGTTTTTT. Its translation: CASDSDTGELFF.

The sample holds a few counts of this clonotype. V and J are TRBV28 and TRBJ1-5; TRBD1 matches at 9 bases. Trimming at V came to 3 bases and at J to 6 bases, leaving 9 bases not matched to a gene. The germline CDR1 and CDR2 sequences are MDHEN and SYDVKM. This CDR3 is 16 amino acids long. CDR3 nucleotides: TGTGCCAGCAGTTTTGGGCCACAGGGGGCACTTCAGCCCCAGCATTTT. It encodes CASSFGPQGALQPQHF.

The chain links TRBV28 to TRBJ2-7; D unresolved. The germline V gene has CDR1 MDHEN and CDR2 SYDVKM. The CDR3 consists of 14 residues. Between the trimmed V and J ends, which lost 5 bases and 2 bases, there was a span of 13 bases. Here the CDR3 reads CASSPRFRTYEQYF. The CDR3 nucleotides are TGTGCCAGCAGTCCCCGTTTCAGAACCTACGAGCAGTACTTC.

This rearrangement joins TRBV3-1 to TRBJ2-6; TRBD2 might be the D (5 bases). The V end was cut by 4 bases, the J end by 7 bases, with 23 bases between. Germline V gene data show CDR1 as LGHDT and CDR2 as YNNKEL (reference sequence). The CDR3 loop spans 18 amino acids. The CDR3 reads CASSPRTGSSSSANVLTF. CDR3 nucleotides: TGTGCCAGCAGCCCTCGGACGGGGAGCTCATCCAGCGCCAACGTCCTGACTTTC.

This clonotype occurred a few times. The CDR3 is CASSLRRANVLTF. DNA of the CDR3: TGTGCCAGCAGTTTACGAAGGGCCAACGTCCTGACTTTC. The chain uses TRBV28 and TRBJ2-6; D is unresolved. V gave up 2 bases and J gave up 5 bases, with 4 bases separating them. Germline loops: CDR1 MDHEN, CDR2 SYDVKM. The CDR3 covers 13 residues.

CDR3 protein: CASSPPGYGYTF. For the CDR3, the DNA is TGTGCCAGCTCACCACCAGGCTATGGCTACACCTTC. The rearrangement uses TRBV18 and TRBJ1-2; no firm D call. This CDR3 comprises 12 residues. Looked up from germline, CDR1 is KGHSH and CDR2 is LQKENI. Trimming removed 0 bases from V and 4 bases from J, with 3 bases in between.

The rearrangement uses TRBV28 and TRBJ2-3; the D call may be TRBD1 or TRBD2 (6 bases each). The CDR3 has 17 amino acids. V was trimmed by 5 bases and J by 1 base, leaving 19 bases between them. Germline CDR1 and CDR2: MDHEN and SYDVKM. The CDR3: CASSPATGARGTDTQYF. Here the CDR3 DNA reads TGTGCCAGCAGTCCCGCTACGGGGGCGCGGGGCACAGATACGCAGTATTTT.

V gene TRBV5-1 combines with J gene TRBJ2-1; possible D gene TRBD2, 6 bases. The CDR3 totals 16 residues. Germline CDR1 reads SGHRS; CDR2 reads YFSETQ. The V end lost 0 bases, the J end lost 3 bases, and 13 bases lay between the germline ends. For the CDR3, the DNA is TGCGCCAGCAGCTTGGCCCTCGGCGGGGTCTACAATGAGCAGTTCTTC. It is translated as CASSLALGGVYNEQFF.

This chain joins TRBV11-2 and TRBJ2-5; D uncertain. CDR3 length equals 13 residues. Germline CDR1 is SGHAT and CDR2 is FQNNGV. Trimming cost V 6 bases and J 6 bases, with 14 bases left between them. The CDR3 reads CASSLGGLQTQYF. CDR3 nucleotide sequence: TGTGCCAGCAGTCTCGGTGGGCTACAGACCCAGTACTTC.

This clonotype was observed a handful of times. The gene calls are TRBV20-1 and TRBJ2-7; 10 bases map to TRBD2. V shed 7 bases and J 8 bases; nucleotides not matched to a gene: 14. Germline values: CDR1 DFQATT, CDR2 SNEGSKA (reference sequence). The CDR3 consists of 14 residues. The CDR3: CSVGVGTSANQQYF. The CDR3 nucleotides are TGCAGTGTCGGGGTAGGGACTAGCGCGAATCAGCAGTACTTC.

This clonotype was counted only a few times. The gene calls are TRBV12-3 or TRBV12-4 and TRBJ2-3; weak D call: TRBD1 (7 bases). V lost 5 bases and J lost 4, with 16 bases in between. The CDR3 has 15 residues. The CDR3 spells CASSILRGRSDTQYF. The CDR3 DNA reads TGTGCCAGCAGTATCCTCAGGGGGAGGTCAGATACGCAGTATTTT.